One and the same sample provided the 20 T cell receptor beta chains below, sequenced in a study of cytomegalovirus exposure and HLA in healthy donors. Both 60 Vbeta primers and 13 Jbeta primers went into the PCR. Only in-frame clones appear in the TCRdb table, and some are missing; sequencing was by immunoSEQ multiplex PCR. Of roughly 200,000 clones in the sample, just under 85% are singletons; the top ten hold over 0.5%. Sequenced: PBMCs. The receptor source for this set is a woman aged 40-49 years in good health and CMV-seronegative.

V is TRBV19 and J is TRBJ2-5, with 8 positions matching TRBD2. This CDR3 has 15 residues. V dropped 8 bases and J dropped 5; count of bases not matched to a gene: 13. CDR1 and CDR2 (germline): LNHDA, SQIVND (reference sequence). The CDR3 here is CASGSTGGPRETQYF. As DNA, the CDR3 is TGTGCCAGTGGTTCAACGGGGGGGCCGCGGGAGACCCAGTACTTC.

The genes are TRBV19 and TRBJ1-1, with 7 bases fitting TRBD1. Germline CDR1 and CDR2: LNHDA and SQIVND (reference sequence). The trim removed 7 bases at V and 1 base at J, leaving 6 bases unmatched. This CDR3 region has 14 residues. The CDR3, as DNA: TGTGCCAGTAATCCGGACAGGCGGAACACTGAAGCTTTCTTT. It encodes CASNPDRRNTEAFF.

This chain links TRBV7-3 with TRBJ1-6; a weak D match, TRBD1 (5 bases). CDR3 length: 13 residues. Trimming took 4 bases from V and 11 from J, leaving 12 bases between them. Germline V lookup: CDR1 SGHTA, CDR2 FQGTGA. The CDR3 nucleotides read TGTGCCAGCAGCTCCCGGGGGAAAGCACCCCTCCACTTT. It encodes CASSSRGKAPLHF.

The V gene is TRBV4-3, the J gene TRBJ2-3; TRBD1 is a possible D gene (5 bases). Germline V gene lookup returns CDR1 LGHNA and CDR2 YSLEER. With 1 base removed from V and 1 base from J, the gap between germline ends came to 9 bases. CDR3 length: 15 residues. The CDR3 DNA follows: TGCGCCAGCAGCCAAGGTCCCAGGGGCACAGATACGCAGTATTTT. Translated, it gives CASSQGPRGTDTQYF.

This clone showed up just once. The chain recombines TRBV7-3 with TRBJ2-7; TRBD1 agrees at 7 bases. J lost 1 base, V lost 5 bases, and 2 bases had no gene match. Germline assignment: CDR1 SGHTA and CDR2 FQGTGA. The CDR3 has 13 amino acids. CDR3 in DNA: TGTGCCAGCAGCCAGGGACAGTCCTACGAGCAGTACTTC. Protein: CASSQGQSYEQYF.

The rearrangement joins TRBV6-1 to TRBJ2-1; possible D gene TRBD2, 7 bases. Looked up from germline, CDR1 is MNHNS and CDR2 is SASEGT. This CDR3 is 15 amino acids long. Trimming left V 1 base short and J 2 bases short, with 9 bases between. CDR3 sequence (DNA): TGTGCCAGCAGTGAAGGCGGGGGCCCCTACAATGAGCAGTTCTTC. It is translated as CASSEGGGPYNEQFF.

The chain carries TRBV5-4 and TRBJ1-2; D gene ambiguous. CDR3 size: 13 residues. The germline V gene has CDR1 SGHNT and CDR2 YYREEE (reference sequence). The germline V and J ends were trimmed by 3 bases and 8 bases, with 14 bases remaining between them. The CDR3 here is CASSSAPSGGYTF. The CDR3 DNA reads TGTGCCAGCAGCTCGGCCCCTTCGGGGGGCTACACCTTC.

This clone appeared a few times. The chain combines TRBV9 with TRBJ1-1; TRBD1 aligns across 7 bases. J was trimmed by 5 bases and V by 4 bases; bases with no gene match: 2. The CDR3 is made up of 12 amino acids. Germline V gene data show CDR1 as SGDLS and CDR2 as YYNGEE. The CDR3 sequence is CASSSGGTEAFF. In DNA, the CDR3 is TGTGCCAGCAGCTCAGGGGGAACTGAAGCTTTCTTT. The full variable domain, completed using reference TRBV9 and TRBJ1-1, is DSGVTQTPKHLITATGQRVTLRCSPRSGDLSVYWYQQSLDQGLQFLIQYYNGEERAKGNILERFSAQQFPDLHSELNLSSLELGDSALYFCASSSGGTEAFFGQGTRLTVV.

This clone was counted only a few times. In DNA, the CDR3 is TGTGCCAGTAGTCCAGTTGGTGAAAAACTGTTTTTT. This codes for CASSPVGEKLFF. This chain links TRBV19 with TRBJ1-4; D unclear. Per the germline V gene, CDR1 is LNHDA and CDR2 is SQIVND (reference sequence). The germline V and J ends were trimmed by 5 bases and 7 bases, with 8 bases remaining between them. CDR3 size: 12 residues.

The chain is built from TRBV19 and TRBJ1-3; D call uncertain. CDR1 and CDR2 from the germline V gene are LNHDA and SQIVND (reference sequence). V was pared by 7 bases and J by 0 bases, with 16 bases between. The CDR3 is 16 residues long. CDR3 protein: CASTVGTKTSGNTIYF. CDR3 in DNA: TGTGCCAGTACGGTGGGCACCAAGACCTCTGGAAACACCATATATTTT. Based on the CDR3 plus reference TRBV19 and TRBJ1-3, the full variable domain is DGGITQSPKYLFRKEGQNVTLSCEQNLNHDAMYWYRQDPGQGLRLIYYSQIVNDFQKGDIAEGYSVSREKKESFPLTVTSAQKNPTAFYLCASTVGTKTSGNTIYFGEGSWLTVV.

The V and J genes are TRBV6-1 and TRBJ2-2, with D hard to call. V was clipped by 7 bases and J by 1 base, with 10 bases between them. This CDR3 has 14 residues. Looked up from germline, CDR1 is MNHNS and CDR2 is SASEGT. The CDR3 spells CASKETLNTGELFF. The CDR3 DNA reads TGTGCCAGCAAAGAGACACTGAACACCGGGGAGCTGTTTTTT.

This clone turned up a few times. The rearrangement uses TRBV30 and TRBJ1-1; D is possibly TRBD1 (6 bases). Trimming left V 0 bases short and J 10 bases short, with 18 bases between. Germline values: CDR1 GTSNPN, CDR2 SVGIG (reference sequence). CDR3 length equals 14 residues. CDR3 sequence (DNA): TGTGCCTGGAGTGTACGCCCGGGGCAGGGGCGAGCTTTCTTT. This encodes CAWSVRPGQGRAFF.

The CDR3: CASSRTGGGGLGAGELFF. As DNA, the CDR3 is TGTGCCAGCAGCCGTACTGGGGGCGGGGGCCTCGGGGCCGGGGAGCTGTTTTTT. The chain has TRBV9 and TRBJ2-2; a possible D gene is TRBD2 (7 bases). CDR1 is SGDLS, CDR2 YYNGEE, per germline. The CDR3 is made up of 18 amino acids. Trimming removed 4 bases from V and 6 bases from J, with 25 bases in between.

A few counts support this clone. As DNA, the CDR3 is TGCGCCAGCAGCCAGGTACGGGGATGGACTAATGAAAAACTGTTTTTT. Translation: CASSQVRGWTNEKLFF. This chain links TRBV4-3 with TRBJ1-4; no firm D call. This CDR3 spans 16 amino acids. The V end was cut by 3 bases, the J end by 2 bases, with 13 bases between. CDR1 LGHNA and CDR2 YSLEER come from the germline V gene.

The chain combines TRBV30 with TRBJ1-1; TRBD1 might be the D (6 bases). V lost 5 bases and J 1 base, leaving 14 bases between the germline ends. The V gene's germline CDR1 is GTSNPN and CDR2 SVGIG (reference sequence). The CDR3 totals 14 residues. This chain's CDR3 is CAWALDSSNTEAFF. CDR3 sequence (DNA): TGTGCCTGGGCCCTGGACAGCTCGAACACTGAAGCTTTCTTT.

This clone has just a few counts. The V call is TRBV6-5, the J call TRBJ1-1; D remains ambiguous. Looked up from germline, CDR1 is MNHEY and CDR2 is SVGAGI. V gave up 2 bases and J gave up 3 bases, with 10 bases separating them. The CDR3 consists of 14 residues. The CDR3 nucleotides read TGTGCCAGCAGTTACGGTATCGGGGACACTGAAGCTTTCTTT. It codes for CASSYGIGDTEAFF.

CDR3 protein: CATKNTGELFF. DNA of the CDR3: TGTGCCACCAAGAACACCGGGGAGCTGTTTTTT. The rearrangement links TRBV27 to TRBJ2-2; D not resolved. Per germline, CDR1 MNHEY and CDR2 SMNVEV (reference sequence). Trimming removed 10 bases at V and 1 base at J, with 4 bases between. There are 11 residues in the CDR3.

The CDR3 sequence is CASSGVGQMKGQPQHF. The CDR3 bases are TGTGCCAGCAGTGGAGTGGGACAGATGAAGGGGCAGCCCCAGCATTTT. The genes are TRBV2 and TRBJ1-5, with TRBD1 matching over 7 bases. Losses at the gene ends were 4 bases for V and 7 bases for J; bases not matched to a gene: 13. The CDR3 spans 16 residues. Per the germline V gene, CDR1 is SNHLY and CDR2 is FYNNEI.

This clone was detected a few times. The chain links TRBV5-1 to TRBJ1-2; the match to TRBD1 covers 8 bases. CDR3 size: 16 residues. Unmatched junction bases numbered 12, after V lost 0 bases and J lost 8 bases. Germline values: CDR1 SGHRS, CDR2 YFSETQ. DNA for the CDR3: TGCGCCAGCAGCTTGGGGGCGGACAGGGCTTCCCGGGGCTACACCTTC. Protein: CASSLGADRASRGYTF.

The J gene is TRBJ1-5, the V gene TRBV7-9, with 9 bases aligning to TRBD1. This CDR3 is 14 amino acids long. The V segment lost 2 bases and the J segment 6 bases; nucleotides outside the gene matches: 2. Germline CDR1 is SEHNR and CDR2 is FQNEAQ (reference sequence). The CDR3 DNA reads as TGTGCCAGCAGCTTAACAGGGGGCATTCAGCCCCAGCATTTT. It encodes CASSLTGGIQPQHF.